This T cell receptor (beta chain) was identified in a study of blood T cell repertoires in COVID-19. Study-wide context: Both acute and convalescent COVID-19 samples were obtained from the United States, Italy and Spain.

The method was immunoSEQ multiplex PCR; TCRdb's version includes in-frame clones alone and lacks a portion of them. This table has about 210,000 clones, 80% to 85% appearing once. The CDR3 runs to 17 residues. With V trimmed by 5 bases and J by 2 bases, 8 bases remained unmatched. CDR1 is MNHEY and CDR2 is SMNVEV in the germline V gene (reference sequence). Seattle cases were enrolled at active infection and followed longitudinally. This clone has more than one count but fewer than ten. The clonotype was recovered from a woman older than 75 with COVID-19, enrolled during active disease. The chain uses TRBV27 and TRBJ2-3, with TRBD2 matching 12 bases. The sequenced sample consisted of peripheral blood. CDR3 nucleotides: TGTGCCAGCAGTACCCGGACTAGCGGGGACTTCACAGATACGCAGTATTTT. Its translation is CASSTRTSGDFTDTQYF.